What follows are 15 T cell receptor beta chains derived from one specimen sequenced in a study of cytomegalovirus exposure and HLA in healthy donors. Primers: 60 Vbeta forward and 13 Jbeta reverse. Some clones are missing from TCRdb's copy, which holds only in-frame ones; the method was immunoSEQ multiplex PCR. This table holds around 46,000 clones. Sample: PBMCs. These TCRs come from a woman in her 40s in good health and CMV-seronegative.

The chain has TRBV9 and TRBJ2-7, with 7 bases lining up with TRBD1. The CDR3 has 13 amino acids. The germline gives CDR1 SGDLS, CDR2 YYNGEE. Losses at the gene ends were 4 bases for V and 7 bases for J; bases not matched to a gene: 8. The CDR3: CASSSSTGVEQYF. The CDR3 DNA is TGTGCCAGCAGCTCATCCACAGGGGTAGAGCAGTACTTC.

This chain joins TRBV5-6 and TRBJ2-1; 10 positions match TRBD2. V gave up 3 bases and J gave up 4 bases; unmatched junction bases: 4. Per the germline V gene, CDR1 is SGHDT and CDR2 is YYEEEE. This CDR3 comprises 15 residues. The chain's CDR3 is CASSSSGSVYNEQFF. CDR3 DNA: TGTGCCAGCAGCTCTAGCGGGAGTGTTTACAATGAGCAGTTCTTC.

The V gene is TRBV7-9, the J gene TRBJ1-4, with D possibly matching TRBD1 (6 bases). The CDR3 is made up of 15 amino acids. Germline V gene data show CDR1 as SEHNR and CDR2 as FQNEAQ (reference sequence). Trimming cost V 1 base and J 5 bases, with 11 bases left between them. CDR3 coding DNA: TGTGCCAGCAGCTTAGGGACAGCAAGAAATGAAAAACTGTTTTTT. It encodes CASSLGTARNEKLFF.

CDR3 in DNA: TGTGCCACCAGTATCGGGACAGCTTTAGATACGCAGTATTTT. Its protein is CATSIGTALDTQYF. This chain links TRBV15 with TRBJ2-3; 7 nucleotides match TRBD1. Looked up from germline, CDR1 is LNHNV and CDR2 is YYDKDF (reference sequence). The CDR3 spans 14 residues. Losses at the gene ends were 6 bases for V and 5 bases for J; bases not matched to a gene: 8.

The chain couples TRBV5-1 to TRBJ2-1; D unclear. This CDR3 is 14 amino acids long. V was shortened by 1 base and J by 7 bases, with 12 bases between the two germline ends. CDR1 is SGHRS, CDR2 YFSETQ, per germline. As DNA, the CDR3 is TGCGCCAGCAGCTTGTATGGAGTATCTAATGAGCAGTTCTTC. Its protein is CASSLYGVSNEQFF.

The rearrangement uses TRBV5-1 and TRBJ2-2; 8 bases are a match to TRBD1. CDR3 size: 15 residues. CDR1 SGHRS and CDR2 YFSETQ come from the germline V gene. With 0 bases clipped from V and 7 bases from J, the junction kept 5 bases outside the gene matches. CDR3 DNA sequence: TGCGCCAGCAGCTTGGAGGCAGGGGGCAGCGGGGAGCTGTTTTTT. Protein sequence: CASSLEAGGSGELFF. The full variable domain, its missing parts supplied by reference TRBV5-1 and TRBJ2-2, is KAGVTQTPRYLIKTRGQQVTLSCSPISGHRSVSWYQQTPGQGLQFLFEYFSETQRNKGNFPGRFSGRQFSNSRSEMNVSTLELGDSALYLCASSLEAGGSGELFFGEGSRLTVL.

In regard to this clone: Other DNA variants within this sample encode the same CDR3. The genes are TRBV9 and TRBJ2-7; 10 bases map to TRBD1. Germline trimming cut 2 bases from V and 5 bases from J; bases unmatched to any gene: 4. This CDR3 has 14 amino acids. Germline assignment: CDR1 SGDLS and CDR2 YYNGEE. The CDR3 DNA follows: TGTGCCAGCAGCGTGGGACAGGGGATAAACGAGCAGTACTTC. It codes for CASSVGQGINEQYF.

The chain uses TRBV6-5 and TRBJ1-2; possible D gene TRBD1, 6 bases. Trimming removed 3 bases from V and 6 bases from J, with 14 bases in between. The CDR3 is 14 residues long. CDR1 MNHEY and CDR2 SVGAGI come from the germline V gene. The CDR3 loop reads CASSYNREFDGYTF. The CDR3 region has the DNA TGTGCCAGCAGTTATAACAGGGAGTTTGATGGCTACACCTTC.

The genes are TRBV5-1 and TRBJ2-7, with a weak D call TRBD1 (6 bases). In germline, CDR1 is SGHRS, CDR2 YFSETQ. Trimming stripped 4 bases from V and 4 bases from J, with 12 bases between. The CDR3 runs to 13 residues. CDR3 protein: CASSPWTEYEQYF. The CDR3 DNA is TGCGCCAGCAGCCCCTGGACAGAGTACGAGCAGTACTTC.

The genes are TRBV7-9 and TRBJ2-3; TRBD2 matches at 10 bases. CDR3 length equals 19 residues. Losses at the gene ends were 5 bases for V and 3 bases for J; bases not matched to a gene: 17. Germline lookup yields CDR1 SEHNR and CDR2 FQNEAQ (reference sequence). CDR3 sequence (DNA): TGTGCCAGCAGCCGACCTAGTCTAGCGGGAGTTGTATGGACAGATACGCAGTATTTT. Amino acid sequence: CASSRPSLAGVVWTDTQYF.

The V gene is TRBV5-1, the J gene TRBJ2-1, with TRBD2 identical over 13 bases. V gave up 3 bases and J gave up 6 bases; unmatched junction bases: 12. CDR3 length: 18 residues. Germline lookup yields CDR1 SGHRS and CDR2 YFSETQ. The CDR3 reads CASSSATSGRPRSNEQFF. CDR3 sequence (DNA): TGCGCCAGCAGCTCGGCGACTAGCGGGAGGCCAAGAAGCAATGAGCAGTTCTTC.

This chain uses TRBV9 with TRBJ2-5, with 7 bases lining up with TRBD1. The CDR3 has 14 amino acids. Germline lookup yields CDR1 SGDLS and CDR2 YYNGEE. After removal of 5 bases from V and 2 bases from J, the junction contained 6 bases not matched to a gene. CDR3 nucleotides: TGTGCCAGCAGTCCTGGGGGACAGCAAGAGACCCAGTACTTC. Encoded protein: CASSPGGQQETQYF.

V usage is TRBV27 and J usage is TRBJ2-7; 8 bases are shared with TRBD1. The ends lost 5 bases at V and 5 bases at J; junction bases unmatched: 17. The V gene's germline CDR1 is MNHEY and CDR2 SMNVEV (reference sequence). The CDR3 totals 17 residues. CDR3 amino acids: CASSRLDRAPRGNEQYF. The CDR3 DNA reads as TGTGCCAGCAGTAGACTGGACAGGGCTCCGCGGGGAAACGAGCAGTACTTC.

The V call is TRBV7-2, the J call TRBJ2-3; a possible D gene is TRBD2 (5 bases). Germline loops: CDR1 SGHTA, CDR2 FQGNSA. CDR3 length: 15 residues. Trimming took off 5 bases at V and 2 bases at J, with 14 bases between the two ends. The CDR3 loop is CASSNTGRDTDTQYF. DNA for the CDR3: TGTGCCAGCAGCAACACCGGCCGGGACACAGATACGCAGTATTTT.

The V and J genes are TRBV9 and TRBJ2-3, with D possibly TRBD2 on 6 matching bases. This CDR3 has 14 residues. Germline loops: CDR1 SGDLS, CDR2 YYNGEE. Deletions cut 4 bases from V and 6 bases from J, with 15 bases between. The CDR3 is CASSPHGGIDTQYF. CDR3 bases: TGTGCCAGCAGCCCACATGGCGGGATCGATACGCAGTATTTT. The whole variable domain, remainder taken from reference TRBV9 and TRBJ2-3, is DSGVTQTPKHLITATGQRVTLRCSPRSGDLSVYWYQQSLDQGLQFLIQYYNGEERAKGNILERFSAQQFPDLHSELNLSSLELGDSALYFCASSPHGGIDTQYFGPGTRLTVL.